The rows below give T cell receptor beta chains drawn from one sample of a study of graft-versus-host responses after intestinal transplantation. The repertoire was sequenced with immunoSEQ multiplex PCR; TCRdb's copy has only in-frame clones and lacks some. The table records about 70,000 clones, approximately 93% of them present only once. Their target antigens are unknown. The specimen comprised unstimulated CD8+ T cells sorted from spleen or lymph node cells, sampled before intestinal transplant. The receptors here all came from a human donor who received an intestinal transplant. CDR3s include the opening cysteine and the closing phenylalanine or tryptophan. A D gene is named only where the DNA matches it firmly. The size field is filled for only some rows; it gives once, few, many or a size class.

CDR3 DNA: TGCGCCAGCAGCTTGGCCACGGACGGAAACTATGGCTACACCTTC
CDR3 protein: CASSLATDGNYGYTF
clone size: -
V gene: TRBV5-1
J gene: TRBJ1-2
D gene: -

CDR3 DNA: TGTGCCAGCAGTTTATGGCCAGGGTTATCTTTAGAGACCCAGTACTTC
CDR3 protein: CASSLWPGLSLETQYF
clone size: once
V gene: TRBV28
J gene: TRBJ2-5
D gene: -

CDR3 DNA: TGTGCCAGCAGCGTAAGCGGGAGCGATGAGACCCAGTACTTC
CDR3 protein: CASSVSGSDETQYF
clone size: once
V gene: TRBV9
J gene: TRBJ2-5
D gene: TRBD2

CDR3 DNA: TGTGCCAGCAGTGAGCCCACCTCGAACACCGGGGAGCTGTTTTTT
CDR3 protein: CASSEPTSNTGELFF
clone size: -
V gene: TRBV6-1
J gene: TRBJ2-2
D gene: -

CDR3 DNA: TGTGCCAGCAGTTACTCGATCAGGGGGCTGACTGAAGCTTTCTTT
CDR3 protein: CASSYSIRGLTEAFF
clone size: -
V gene: TRBV6-5
J gene: TRBJ1-1
D gene: TRBD1

CDR3 DNA: TGTGCCAGCAGTGACAATCCCCCGGGACAGGGGAGGAATGAGCAGTTCTTC
CDR3 protein: CASSDNPPGQGRNEQFF
clone size: -
V gene: TRBV6-1
J gene: TRBJ2-1
D gene: TRBD1

CDR3 DNA: TGTGCCAGCAGTGATTGGGTCGGCGGCACAGATACGCAGTATTTT
CDR3 protein: CASSDWVGGTDTQYF
clone size: -
V gene: TRBV6-1
J gene: TRBJ2-3
D gene: -

CDR3 DNA: TGTGCCAGCAGAATGAAGTCTGAAGAGACCCAGTACTTC
CDR3 protein: CASRMKSEETQYF
clone size: -
V gene: TRBV7-7
J gene: TRBJ2-5
D gene: -

CDR3 DNA: TGTGCCAGCAGCGTGTGGACTAGCGGGAGGGGGTATGAGCAGTTCTTC
CDR3 protein: CASSVWTSGRGYEQFF
clone size: -
V gene: TRBV5-4
J gene: TRBJ2-1
D gene: TRBD2

CDR3 DNA: TGCGCCAGCCGCGAGGGAGGGACCTACGAGCAGTACTTC
CDR3 protein: CASREGGTYEQYF
clone size: -
V gene: TRBV5-1
J gene: TRBJ2-7
D gene: TRBD2

CDR3 DNA: TGTGCCAGCAGCGGCTATTCCGGGACAGGGAAAGGTTCTGAAAAACTGTTTTTT
CDR3 protein: CASSGYSGTGKGSEKLFF
clone size: -
V gene: TRBV2
J gene: TRBJ1-4
D gene: TRBD1

CDR3 DNA: TGTGCCAGCAGCGTAACCGGGACTAGCGGGAGCAAGAGAGAGACCCAGTACTTC
CDR3 protein: CASSVTGTSGSKRETQYF
clone size: -
V gene: TRBV9
J gene: TRBJ2-5
D gene: TRBD2

CDR3 DNA: TGTGCCAGCAGTCAAGACTACCAGCTTACCTACGAGCAGTACTTC
CDR3 protein: CASSQDYQLTYEQYF
clone size: -
V gene: TRBV28
J gene: TRBJ2-7
D gene: -

CDR3 DNA: TGTGCCAGCTATACATCAGGGGGCCACGAGCAGTACTTC
CDR3 protein: CASYTSGGHEQYF
clone size: -
V gene: TRBV27
J gene: TRBJ2-7
D gene: TRBD1

CDR3 DNA: TGTGCCAGCAGTTTACCGCGCCCGGGACACTTAACAACCTACTATGGCTACACCTTC
CDR3 protein: CASSLPRPGHLTTYYGYTF
clone size: -
V gene: TRBV27
J gene: TRBJ1-2
D gene: -

CDR3 DNA: TGTGCCAGCAGCACTAACAGCGGCTATGGCTACACCTTC
CDR3 protein: CASSTNSGYGYTF
clone size: -
V gene: TRBV13
J gene: TRBJ1-2
D gene: -

CDR3 DNA: TGTGCCAGCAGCTTAGGAAGATGGGGGGATGGAAACACCATATATTTT
CDR3 protein: CASSLGRWGDGNTIYF
clone size: -
V gene: TRBV7-4
J gene: TRBJ1-3
D gene: -

CDR3 DNA: TGTGCCAGCAGCTTACCTAGCGGGATGGGTTTGTACGAGCAGTACTTC
CDR3 protein: CASSLPSGMGLYEQYF
clone size: -
V gene: TRBV11-2
J gene: TRBJ2-7
D gene: TRBD2

CDR3 DNA: TGTGCCAGCACCGAGGGCTACGAGCAGTACTTC
CDR3 protein: CASTEGYEQYF
clone size: -
V gene: TRBV5-6
J gene: TRBJ2-7
D gene: -

CDR3 DNA: TGTGCTACCGAGAACAGGCGCTATGGCTACACCTTC
CDR3 protein: CATENRRYGYTF
clone size: -
V gene: TRBV12-5
J gene: TRBJ1-2
D gene: -

CDR3 DNA: TGTGCCAGCAGTTATGGGACAGGGAGGTACGAGCAGTACTTC
CDR3 protein: CASSYGTGRYEQYF
clone size: -
V gene: TRBV28
J gene: TRBJ2-7
D gene: TRBD1

CDR3 DNA: TGTGCCAGCAGCTCCGGTGGAGGGGGCTACACTGAAGCTTTCTTT
CDR3 protein: CASSSGGGGYTEAFF
clone size: -
V gene: TRBV27
J gene: TRBJ1-1
D gene: TRBD1

CDR3 DNA: TGTGCCAGCAGCTCCGGGACTGGCCTCTCTGGGGCCAACGTCCTGACTTTC
CDR3 protein: CASSSGTGLSGANVLTF
clone size: -
V gene: TRBV7-8
J gene: TRBJ2-6
D gene: -

CDR3 DNA: TGTGCCAGCACCTTTTTCGGACAGACCACCGGGGAGCTGTTTTTT
CDR3 protein: CASTFFGQTTGELFF
clone size: -
V gene: TRBV6-5
J gene: TRBJ2-2
D gene: -

CDR3 DNA: TGTGCCAGCAGTGTTGGCCCAGGTGAAAATTACGAGCAGTACTTC
CDR3 protein: CASSVGPGENYEQYF
clone size: -
V gene: TRBV9
J gene: TRBJ2-7
D gene: -

CDR3 DNA: TGTGCCAGCTCGGAGGTCTCTGGTGAGCAGTTCTTC
CDR3 protein: CASSEVSGEQFF
clone size: -
V gene: TRBV27
J gene: TRBJ2-1
D gene: -

CDR3 DNA: TGTGCCACCGAGACAGGGGGGGGTTATGAGACCCAGTACTTC
CDR3 protein: CATETGGGYETQYF
clone size: -
V gene: TRBV30
J gene: TRBJ2-5
D gene: TRBD1

CDR3 DNA: TGTGCCAGCAGCTTATTGGGACTAGCGGGAGGGCGGGGCACAGATACGCAGTATTTT
CDR3 protein: CASSLLGLAGGRGTDTQYF
clone size: -
V gene: TRBV7-9
J gene: TRBJ2-3
D gene: TRBD2

CDR3 DNA: TGTGCCAGCAGTTTATTAGTCAGGGCGGCAGGGTACACCGGGGAGCTGTTTTTT
CDR3 protein: CASSLLVRAAGYTGELFF
clone size: once
V gene: TRBV27
J gene: TRBJ2-2
D gene: -

CDR3 DNA: TGTGCCAGCAGCTTACGGGGCCCTACTACGCCTGGGGCCAACGTCCTGACTTTC
CDR3 protein: CASSLRGPTTPGANVLTF
clone size: once
V gene: TRBV7-3
J gene: TRBJ2-6
D gene: -

CDR3 DNA: TGTGCCAGCAGTTTAGGGCGCGGGAGCTCCTACGAGCAGTACTTC
CDR3 protein: CASSLGRGSSYEQYF
clone size: -
V gene: TRBV27
J gene: TRBJ2-7
D gene: TRBD2

CDR3 DNA: TGCGCCAGCCGACAGGGTTGGAATTCACCCCTCCACTTT
CDR3 protein: CASRQGWNSPLHF
clone size: -
V gene: TRBV5-1
J gene: TRBJ1-6
D gene: TRBD1

CDR3 DNA: TGTGCCAGCAGCCCCCACGGAACGGGACAGAACACCGGGGAGCTGTTTTTT
CDR3 protein: CASSPHGTGQNTGELFF
clone size: -
V gene: TRBV13
J gene: TRBJ2-2
D gene: -

CDR3 DNA: TGTGCCAGCAGCGTAGACGGGGTAAGGGAGACCCAGTACTTC
CDR3 protein: CASSVDGVRETQYF
clone size: -
V gene: TRBV9
J gene: TRBJ2-5
D gene: -

CDR3 DNA: TGCGCCAGCAGGGATTGGACAGGGGACAACGAGCAGTACTTC
CDR3 protein: CASRDWTGDNEQYF
clone size: -
V gene: TRBV4-1
J gene: TRBJ2-7
D gene: TRBD1

CDR3 DNA: TGTGCCAGCAGCTCCCGACGGGACCAGACTCCCGATGAGCAGTTCTTC
CDR3 protein: CASSSRRDQTPDEQFF
clone size: -
V gene: TRBV13
J gene: TRBJ2-1
D gene: -

CDR3 DNA: TGCAGCGGTAGCGGGATGAATGGCGAGCAGTACTTC
CDR3 protein: CSGSGMNGEQYF
clone size: -
V gene: TRBV29-1
J gene: TRBJ2-7
D gene: TRBD2

CDR3 DNA: TGTGCCAGCAGCTTGTATTCGACGGGACCGGCGTATTTT
CDR3 protein: CASSLYSTGPAYF
clone size: once
V gene: TRBV7-9
J gene: TRBJ1-3
D gene: -

CDR3 DNA: TGTGCCAGCAGTGATCTTCGGGGTTTGCACACTGAAGCTTTCTTT
CDR3 protein: CASSDLRGLHTEAFF
clone size: -
V gene: TRBV25-1
J gene: TRBJ1-1
D gene: -

CDR3 DNA: TGTGCCAGCAGCGCCGGGACTAGCGGGAGCCGGGAGACCCAGTACTTC
CDR3 protein: CASSAGTSGSRETQYF
clone size: -
V gene: TRBV2
J gene: TRBJ2-5
D gene: TRBD2

CDR3 DNA: TGTGCCAGCAGCACCTGGACTAGCGGGAGCTACGAGCAGTACTTC
CDR3 protein: CASSTWTSGSYEQYF
clone size: -
V gene: TRBV7-7
J gene: TRBJ2-7
D gene: TRBD2

CDR3 DNA: TGTGCCAGCAGTCCTATCGGACAGGGGTGGACTGAAGCTTTCTTT
CDR3 protein: CASSPIGQGWTEAFF
clone size: -
V gene: TRBV7-9
J gene: TRBJ1-1
D gene: TRBD1

CDR3 DNA: TGTGCCAGCAGCCCAACCGCCGACAGGGGTCCCGAAGGTATTCAGTACTTC
CDR3 protein: CASSPTADRGPEGIQYF
clone size: -
V gene: TRBV7-9
J gene: TRBJ2-4
D gene: TRBD1

CDR3 DNA: TGTGCCAGCAGCTTAATCTACGAGCAGTACTTC
CDR3 protein: CASSLIYEQYF
clone size: -
V gene: TRBV7-7
J gene: TRBJ2-7
D gene: -

CDR3 DNA: TGTGCCAGTAGCCGCAGGGGGGCCTACGAGCAGTACTTC
CDR3 protein: CASSRRGAYEQYF
clone size: -
V gene: TRBV27
J gene: TRBJ2-7
D gene: -

CDR3 DNA: TGTGCCAGTCTGGACCCTTGGGGGGAGCTGTTTTTT
CDR3 protein: CASLDPWGELFF
clone size: -
V gene: TRBV18
J gene: TRBJ2-2
D gene: -

CDR3 DNA: TGTGCCAGCATTAGCCTCCCCTTTGCAGGGTATGTGGTTCCTGAAGCTTTCTTT
CDR3 protein: CASISLPFAGYVVPEAFF
clone size: -
V gene: TRBV2
J gene: TRBJ1-1
D gene: -

CDR3 DNA: TGTGCCAGCAGCCAAGAGGTCGGCACTGAAGCTTTCTTT
CDR3 protein: CASSQEVGTEAFF
clone size: -
V gene: TRBV14
J gene: TRBJ1-1
D gene: -

CDR3 DNA: TGCGCCAGCAGTGAGATAGCGTACCCTAGCACAGATACGCAGTATTTT
CDR3 protein: CASSEIAYPSTDTQYF
clone size: -
V gene: TRBV10-1
J gene: TRBJ2-3
D gene: -

CDR3 DNA: TGCGCCAGCAGCTTGGGGGACAGTACCTACGAGCAGTACTTC
CDR3 protein: CASSLGDSTYEQYF
clone size: -
V gene: TRBV5-1
J gene: TRBJ2-7
D gene: TRBD1

CDR3 DNA: TGCGCCAGCAGCCAAGACGGCTCAGGGGACCCTAATTACGAGCAGTACTTC
CDR3 protein: CASSQDGSGDPNYEQYF
clone size: -
V gene: TRBV4-1
J gene: TRBJ2-7
D gene: -

CDR3 DNA: TGTGCCAGCAGCTCCTTTCCCGTACACAATCCCCCAATCTACGAGCAGTACTTC
CDR3 protein: CASSSFPVHNPPIYEQYF
clone size: -
V gene: TRBV11-2
J gene: TRBJ2-7
D gene: -

CDR3 DNA: TGTGCCAGCAGCTTGGCAGGCCAGGGGTCTATTAACTATGGCTACACCTTC
CDR3 protein: CASSLAGQGSINYGYTF
clone size: -
V gene: TRBV5-5
J gene: TRBJ1-2
D gene: -

CDR3 DNA: TGCGCCAGCAGCCCCCTGGGGGGGAATGTAGGGACGGCCTTGTTGAACACTGAAGCTTTCTTT
CDR3 protein: CASSPLGGNVGTALLNTEAFF
clone size: -
V gene: TRBV5-1
J gene: TRBJ1-1
D gene: -